This TCR beta chain is from a study of spatial heterogeneity in lung cancer. This clonotype was seen a few times. Its target is unknown. With 5 bases removed from V and 3 bases from J, the gap between germline ends came to 8 bases. The CDR3 spans 13 residues. Germline CDR1 KGHDR, CDR2 SFDVKD. Overall study results and limits: For expanded intratumoral alpha and beta TCRs, counts tracked tumor mutation counts.

All TCR cDNA molecules were individually tagged with a unique molecular identifier. TCRdb ran MiXCR on the 5' RACE reads and lists one entry per CDR3 protein. The sample has fewer than 20,000 distinct CDR3 sequences; more than 6.5% are singletons. Time point defined: sample taken at primary tumor resection. Without sorting, whole RNA was sequenced from tumor, nontumor lung or frozen PBMC. V is TRBV24-1 and J is TRBJ2-3; no clear D. This receptor was identified in a female donor with early-stage non-small cell lung cancer. This specimen consisted of lung tumor tissue, obtained at surgery. The CDR3 DNA follows: TGTGCCACCAGTGGACATAGAACAGATACGCAGTATTTT. As protein: CATSGHRTDTQYF.